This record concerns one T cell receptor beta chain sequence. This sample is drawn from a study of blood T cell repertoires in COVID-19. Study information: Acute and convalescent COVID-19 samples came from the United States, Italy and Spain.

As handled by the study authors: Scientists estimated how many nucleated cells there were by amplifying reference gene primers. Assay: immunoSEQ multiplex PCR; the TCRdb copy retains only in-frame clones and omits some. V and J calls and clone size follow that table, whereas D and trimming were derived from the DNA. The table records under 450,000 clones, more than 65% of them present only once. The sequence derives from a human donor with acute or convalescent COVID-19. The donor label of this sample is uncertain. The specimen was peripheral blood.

The CDR3 nucleotides are TGTGCCAGCAGCCCCGACAGCCTCAAAGGCTACACCTTC. This translates into CASSPDSLKGYTF. This chain uses TRBV6-6 with TRBJ1-2; TRBD1 might be the D (5 bases). This CDR3 is 13 amino acids long. Germline V gene sequence: CDR1 MNHNY, CDR2 SVGAGI (reference sequence). V lost 6 bases and J 8 bases, leaving 16 bases between the germline ends.